These 27 T cell receptor beta chains came from one sample sequenced in a study of OX40 agonist ivuxolimab in advanced cancers. Method: immunoSEQ multiplex PCR; TCRdb's copy keeps in-frame clones and lacks some. The table shows tens of thousands of clones, with 80% to 90% occurring only once. Specimen: CD4+ or CD8+ T cells sorted from blood, collected in a trial of the OX40 agonist ivuxolimab. These receptors were obtained from an adult with an advanced solid tumor such as melanoma, head and neck, liver or kidney cancer.

The rearrangement uses TRBV7-2 and TRBJ2-4; no clear D. CDR3 length equals 13 residues. Germline V gene data show CDR1 as SGHTA and CDR2 as FQGNSA. Trimming removed 5 bases at V and 8 bases at J, with 13 bases between. Here the CDR3 reads CASSQTPRDIQYF. CDR3 nucleotides: TGTGCCAGCAGCCAGACTCCTCGGGACATTCAGTACTTC. Supplemented by reference TRBV7-2 and TRBJ2-4, the full variable domain reads GAGVSQSPSNKVTEKGKDVELRCDPISGHTALYWYRQSLGQGLEFLIYFQGNSAPDKSGLPSDRFSAERTGGSVSTLTIQRTQQEDSAVYLCASSQTPRDIQYFGAGTRLSVL.

This chain links TRBV10-3 with TRBJ2-3; D may be TRBD1 or TRBD2 (5 bases each). Germline lookup yields CDR1 ENHRY and CDR2 SYGVKD. V lost 5 bases, J lost 6 bases, and 12 bases lay in between. The CDR3 extends over 13 amino acids. CDR3 in amino acids: CAISRDPRDTQYF. The CDR3 DNA reads as TGTGCCATCAGTCGGGACCCCCGGGATACGCAGTATTTT.

The chain joins TRBV7-3 to TRBJ2-1; D gene ambiguous. The V and J ends lost 1 base and 10 bases respectively, with 14 bases between them. This CDR3 has 14 amino acids. The germline gives CDR1 SGHTA, CDR2 FQGTGA. CDR3 in DNA: TGTGCCAGCAGCTTAAATACCCGTTCCCACGAGCAGTTCTTC. It encodes CASSLNTRSHEQFF.

In this sample, this clone turned up a few times. V and J are TRBV30 and TRBJ2-5; the D gene is possibly TRBD1 (6 bases). Trimming pared 0 bases from V and 4 bases from J, leaving 15 bases between. The V gene's germline CDR1 is GTSNPN and CDR2 SVGIG (reference sequence). The length of the CDR3 is 15 residues. The CDR3 loop is CAWSVQQGLGETQYF. The CDR3 DNA reads as TGTGCCTGGAGTGTACAACAGGGCCTGGGAGAGACCCAGTACTTC.

This clone has just a few counts. This chain connects TRBV2 to TRBJ2-7; D possibly uses TRBD1 or TRBD2 (5 bases each). The CDR3 runs to 13 residues. CDR1 SNHLY and CDR2 FYNNEI come from the germline V gene. V was shortened by 5 bases and J by 6 bases, with 14 bases between the two germline ends. CDR3 protein: CASSPRDGLEQYF. The DNA of the CDR3 is TGTGCCAGCAGTCCGAGGGACGGCCTCGAGCAGTACTTC.

This sequence joins TRBV19 and TRBJ1-4, with D unresolved. The CDR3 sequence is 15 residues long. Germline lookup yields CDR1 LNHDA and CDR2 SQIVND (reference sequence). V was cut by 5 bases and J by 0 bases, with 10 bases left in between. CDR3 sequence reads: CASSSNFATNEKLFF. In DNA form, the CDR3 reads TGTGCCAGTAGTTCGAATTTCGCAACTAATGAAAAACTGTTTTTT.

This sequence joins TRBV18 and TRBJ1-6, with TRBD1 as a possible D gene (5 bases). The V end lost 3 bases, the J end lost 9 bases, and 12 bases lay between the germline ends. Germline V CDR1 and CDR2: KGHSH, LQKENI. The CDR3 is made up of 14 amino acids. DNA of the CDR3: TGTGCCAGCTCACCGACAGAGGAGACTTCACCCCTCCACTTT. This encodes CASSPTEETSPLHF.

This clone appeared a few times. The chain combines TRBV10-3 with TRBJ2-7; D is perhaps TRBD1 (5 bases). This CDR3 contains 14 residues. The ends were cut back, 2 bases at V and 4 bases at J, with 12 bases in the middle. Germline values: CDR1 ENHRY, CDR2 SYGVKD. The CDR3 DNA sequence: TGTGCCATCAGTGAGGCGCAGGGTAGGTACGAGCAGTACTTC. Translation: CAISEAQGRYEQYF.

The chain employs TRBV5-1 and TRBJ2-2; D uncertain. Deletions cut 7 bases from V and 5 bases from J, with 12 bases between. The CDR3 consists of 13 residues. The germline gives CDR1 SGHRS, CDR2 YFSETQ. This CDR3 is CASRPVTTGELFF. CDR3 bases: TGCGCCAGCCGACCCGTCACTACCGGGGAGCTGTTTTTT. Complete variable domain (other parts from reference TRBV5-1 and TRBJ2-2): KAGVTQTPRYLIKTRGQQVTLSCSPISGHRSVSWYQQTPGQGLQFLFEYFSETQRNKGNFPGRFSGRQFSNSRSEMNVSTLELGDSALYLCASRPVTTGELFFGEGSRLTVL.

The genes are TRBV18 and TRBJ1-3, with no clear D. The V and J ends lost 2 bases and 0 bases respectively, with 5 bases between them. The V gene's germline CDR1 is KGHSH and CDR2 LQKENI. This CDR3 has 14 amino acids. The CDR3 spells CASSPVSSGNTIYF. CDR3 bases: TGTGCCAGCTCACCAGTGAGCTCTGGAAACACCATATATTTT.

V usage is TRBV5-1 and J usage is TRBJ2-1, with 7 bases identical to TRBD1. The CDR3 is made up of 14 amino acids. The ends lost 9 bases at V and 9 bases at J; junction bases unmatched: 15. Germline V gene lookup returns CDR1 SGHRS and CDR2 YFSETQ. The CDR3 reads CATRGTATFGEQFF. As DNA, the CDR3 is TGCGCCACCAGGGGGACAGCTACTTTTGGTGAGCAGTTCTTC.

The V and J genes are TRBV10-3 and TRBJ1-1; D is perhaps TRBD1 (6 bases). With 10 bases removed from V and 5 bases from J, the gap between germline ends came to 14 bases. The length of the CDR3 is 12 residues. Germline values: CDR1 ENHRY, CDR2 SYGVKD. The CDR3 is CATRGGGTEAFF. Written as DNA, the CDR3 is TGTGCCACCAGGGGAGGGGGGACTGAAGCTTTCTTT.

The chain carries TRBV15 and TRBJ2-3; 13 bases agree with TRBD2. Per germline, CDR1 LNHNV and CDR2 YYDKDF (reference sequence). This CDR3 comprises 17 residues. V trimming: 6 bases; J trimming: 0 bases; junction bases outside the gene matches: 6. CDR3 residues: CATSLGTSGASTDTQYF. The DNA of the CDR3 is TGTGCCACCAGTTTGGGGACTAGCGGGGCTAGCACAGATACGCAGTATTTT.

This sequence joins TRBV27 and TRBJ2-1; 14 bases map to TRBD2. Germline V gene sequence: CDR1 MNHEY, CDR2 SMNVEV (reference sequence). This CDR3 region has 20 residues. The V gene end was trimmed by 4 bases and the J gene end by 8 bases; junction bases not matched to a gene: 19. The CDR3 sequence is CASSWGTGVGTSGSNYEQFF. For the CDR3, the DNA is TGTGCCAGCAGTTGGGGAACGGGGGTCGGGACTAGCGGGAGTAACTATGAGCAGTTCTTC.

The rearrangement uses TRBV5-1 and TRBJ1-1; D is possibly TRBD1 (6 bases). Trimming left V 0 bases short and J 4 bases short, with 16 bases between. The germline V gene encodes CDR1 SGHRS and CDR2 YFSETQ. The CDR3 is made up of 16 amino acids. The CDR3 DNA sequence: TGCGCCAGCAGCTTGGTGGGAGGGGGGCGCGGCACTGAAGCTTTCTTT. Amino acid sequence: CASSLVGGGRGTEAFF.

The V and J genes are TRBV4-2 and TRBJ1-1; D is possibly TRBD1 (6 bases). V lost 5 bases, J lost 4 bases, and 20 bases lay in between. CDR3 length equals 16 residues. In germline, CDR1 is LGHNA, CDR2 YNFKEQ. As DNA, the CDR3 is TGTGCCAGCAGCGCGAATGGGGGGGCCGGACCCACTGAAGCTTTCTTT. This gives the protein CASSANGGAGPTEAFF.

This sequence joins TRBV30 and TRBJ1-2, with D maybe TRBD1 (5 bases). The germline CDR1 and CDR2 sequences are GTSNPN and SVGIG (reference sequence). Deletions cut 2 bases from V and 0 bases from J, with 22 bases between. The CDR3 runs to 18 residues. CDR3 residues: CAWSRRGRNGRPNYGYTF. Written as DNA, the CDR3 is TGTGCCTGGAGTAGAAGGGGAAGAAATGGTCGGCCTAACTATGGCTACACCTTC.

The chain uses TRBV2 and TRBJ1-2, with D possibly TRBD1 on 6 matching bases. There are 14 residues in the CDR3. Germline V gene lookup returns CDR1 SNHLY and CDR2 FYNNEI. Trimming removed 8 bases from V and 2 bases from J, with 15 bases in between. The CDR3 bases are TGTGCCAGCCAGGCAGGGGAGGCGAACTATGGCTACACCTTC. This gives the protein CASQAGEANYGYTF.

The chain employs TRBV7-9 and TRBJ2-7; D is unresolved. The germline V gene has CDR1 SEHNR and CDR2 FQNEAQ (reference sequence). The CDR3 consists of 13 residues. V lost 3 bases and J 2 bases, leaving 8 bases between the germline ends. The chain's CDR3 is CASSLMETYEQYF. Written as DNA, the CDR3 is TGTGCCAGCAGCTTGATGGAAACCTACGAGCAGTACTTC.

V is TRBV6-6 and J is TRBJ1-2, with 9 bases matching TRBD1. The CDR3 consists of 14 residues. Trimming removed 5 bases from V and 2 bases from J; junction bases left unmatched: 3. Germline V gene lookup returns CDR1 MNHNY and CDR2 SVGAGI (reference sequence). CDR3 sequence (DNA): TGTGCCAGCAGTCGCGGGACAGGGAACTATGGCTACACCTTC. Its protein is CASSRGTGNYGYTF.

The chain links TRBV6-6 to TRBJ2-7; TRBD1 is a possible D gene (5 bases). CDR3 length: 14 amino acids. V shed 2 bases and J shed 0 bases, with 8 bases lying between them. Germline assignment: CDR1 MNHNY and CDR2 SVGAGI (reference sequence). CDR3 in amino acids: CASSYGQGSYEQYF. CDR3 DNA sequence: TGTGCCAGCAGTTACGGGCAGGGCTCCTACGAGCAGTACTTC.

The rearrangement uses TRBV6-6 and TRBJ1-1, with D possibly TRBD1 on 6 matching bases. The CDR3 is made up of 14 amino acids. From germline, CDR1 is MNHNY and CDR2 SVGAGI (reference sequence). V gave up 2 bases and J gave up 3 bases, with 10 bases separating them. Here the CDR3 DNA reads TGTGCCAGCAGTTACGACGGGGGCTACACTGAAGCTTTCTTT. Translating it yields CASSYDGGYTEAFF.

The genes are TRBV20-1 and TRBJ2-7; D not certain. Germline V gene data show CDR1 as DFQATT and CDR2 as SNEGSKA (reference sequence). The CDR3 is 11 amino acids. V dropped 2 bases and J dropped 2 bases, with 4 bases sitting between them. CDR3 sequence: CSARRAYEQYF. The CDR3 DNA reads TGCAGTGCTAGACGGGCCTACGAGCAGTACTTC.

This clone was counted a single time. The chain recombines TRBV11-3 with TRBJ2-3; unclear D gene. CDR1 is SGHNT and CDR2 is YENEEA in the germline V gene. This CDR3 is built from 14 residues. With 1 base removed from V and 4 bases from J, the gap between germline ends came to 9 bases. The CDR3 coding sequence is TGTGCCAGCAGCTTAGGACTTTCTTCAGATACGCAGTATTTT. This codes for CASSLGLSSDTQYF.

V usage is TRBV6-6 and J usage is TRBJ1-1; 7 bases map to TRBD1. Per germline, CDR1 MNHNY and CDR2 SVGAGI (reference sequence). The CDR3 consists of 12 residues. Trimming at V came to 6 bases and at J to 11 bases, leaving 9 bases not matched to a gene. CDR3 protein: CASSRTGLGAFF. The DNA of the CDR3 is TGTGCCAGCAGCCGGACAGGACTCGGGGCTTTCTTT.

The chain couples TRBV27 to TRBJ2-1; D is possibly TRBD2 (6 bases). The CDR3 extends over 13 amino acids. V lost 3 bases and J lost 9, with 12 bases in between. Germline CDR1 MNHEY, CDR2 SMNVEV (reference sequence). The DNA for the CDR3 is TGTGCCAGCAGTTTTCGGGGGAGTGGTGAGCAGTTCTTC. Its protein product is CASSFRGSGEQFF.

The chain couples TRBV20-1 to TRBJ1-2; no firm D call. CDR3 size: 11 residues. Trimming cost V 3 bases and J 5 bases, with 7 bases left between them. Germline lookup yields CDR1 DFQATT and CDR2 SNEGSKA (reference sequence). The CDR3 reads CSASTGYGYTF. The CDR3 nucleotides are TGCAGTGCTAGTACCGGTTATGGCTACACCTTC.